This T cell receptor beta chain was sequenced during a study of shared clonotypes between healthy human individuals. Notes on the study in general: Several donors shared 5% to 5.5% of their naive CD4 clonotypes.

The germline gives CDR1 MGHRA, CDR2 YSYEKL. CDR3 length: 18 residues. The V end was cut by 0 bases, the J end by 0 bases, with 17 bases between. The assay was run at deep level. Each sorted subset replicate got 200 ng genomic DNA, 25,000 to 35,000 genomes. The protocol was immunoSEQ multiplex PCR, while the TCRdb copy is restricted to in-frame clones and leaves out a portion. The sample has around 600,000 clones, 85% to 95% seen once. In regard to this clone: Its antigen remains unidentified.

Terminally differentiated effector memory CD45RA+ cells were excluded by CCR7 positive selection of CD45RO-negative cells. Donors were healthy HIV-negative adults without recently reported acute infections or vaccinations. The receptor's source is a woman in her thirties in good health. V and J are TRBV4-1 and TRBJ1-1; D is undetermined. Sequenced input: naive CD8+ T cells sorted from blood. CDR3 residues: CASSQDGSGWILNTEAFF. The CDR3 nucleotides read TGCGCCAGCAGCCAAGATGGATCAGGATGGATTTTGAACACTGAAGCTTTCTTT.